This T cell receptor (beta chain) is drawn from a study of early T cells in non-severe SARS-CoV-2 infection. Study-wide context: From unsorted whole blood, bulk RNA was sequenced, and the chains remained unpaired.

This CDR3 region has 14 residues. V was clipped by 7 bases and J by 6 bases; unmatched bases: 11. This clonotype was counted many times. Unique molecular identifier tags were affixed to discrete cDNA molecules. TCRdb itself ran the 5' RACE reads through MiXCR, one entry per CDR3 protein. The sample lists approximately 49,000 distinct CDR3 sequences; approximately 12% were seen once. The genes are TRBV12-3 or TRBV12-4 and TRBJ2-7; TRBD1 matches at 8 bases. The sample consisted of whole blood. The sequence derives from an adult who was a healthcare worker with PCR-confirmed SARS-CoV-2 infection or an uninfected control (not recorded which). CDR3 sequence (DNA): TGTGCCAGCATTCGGACAGGGTATTCCAGCGAGCAGTACTTC. Translation gives CASIRTGYSSEQYF.